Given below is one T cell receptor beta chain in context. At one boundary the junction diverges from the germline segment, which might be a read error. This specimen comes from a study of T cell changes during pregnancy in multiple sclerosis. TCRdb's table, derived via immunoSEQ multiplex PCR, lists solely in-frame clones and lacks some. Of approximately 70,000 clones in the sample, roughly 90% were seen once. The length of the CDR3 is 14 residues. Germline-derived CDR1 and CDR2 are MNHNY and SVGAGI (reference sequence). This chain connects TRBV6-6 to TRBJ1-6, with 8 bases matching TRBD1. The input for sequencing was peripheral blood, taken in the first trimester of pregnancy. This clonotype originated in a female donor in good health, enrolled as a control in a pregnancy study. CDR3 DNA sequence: TGTGCCACCAGTGTGACAGGGGTCGGGGAGCCCCTCCACTTT. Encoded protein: CATSVTGVGEPLHF.